This TCR beta chain was captured by sequencing in a study of blood T cell repertoires in COVID-19. The protocol was immunoSEQ multiplex PCR, while the TCRdb copy is restricted to in-frame clones and leaves out a portion. The table has approximately 150,000 clones, around 80% seen once; the top ten hold roughly 2.2%. This clone was picked up a small number of times. The sequence derives from a man aged 40-55 years with acute COVID-19. The sample was PBMCs or T cells enriched from blood (not recorded which).

The CDR3 DNA reads as TGTGCCAGCAGCTTGGAGGGCAGGGGCACAGATACGCAGTATTTT. Amino acid sequence: CASSLEGRGTDTQYF. The chain combines TRBV5-8 with TRBJ2-3; TRBD1 is a possible D gene (5 bases). The V gene's germline CDR1 is SGHTS and CDR2 YDEGEE. V gave up 0 bases and J gave up 1 base, with 9 bases separating them. The CDR3 has 15 residues.